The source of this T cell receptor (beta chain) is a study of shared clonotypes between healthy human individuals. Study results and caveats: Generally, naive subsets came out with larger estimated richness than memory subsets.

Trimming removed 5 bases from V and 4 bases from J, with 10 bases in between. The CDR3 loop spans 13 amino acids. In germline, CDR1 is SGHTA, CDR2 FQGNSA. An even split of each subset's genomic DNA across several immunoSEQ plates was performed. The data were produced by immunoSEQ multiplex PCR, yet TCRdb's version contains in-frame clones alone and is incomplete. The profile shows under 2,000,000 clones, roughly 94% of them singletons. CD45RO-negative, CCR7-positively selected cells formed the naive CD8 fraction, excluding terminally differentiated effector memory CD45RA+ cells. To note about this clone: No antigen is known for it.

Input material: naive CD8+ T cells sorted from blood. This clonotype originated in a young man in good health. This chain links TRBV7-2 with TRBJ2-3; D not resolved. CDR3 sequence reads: CASSPNSADTQYF. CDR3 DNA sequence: TGTGCCAGCAGCCCCAACAGCGCAGATACGCAGTATTTT.